These 20 T cell receptor beta chains originate from one sample sequenced in a study of early T cells in non-severe SARS-CoV-2 infection (dated by TCRdb to the early 2020s). Libraries were constructed by 5' RACE. Sequencing relied on a NextSeq 500. TCRdb reprocessing: public reads trimmed at Q25 with fastp, clones called with MiXCR, in-frame beta chains kept. Entries that share a CDR3 protein sequence are merged under the most common genes and DNA. The sample table contains tens of thousands of distinct CDR3 sequences; only one count was recorded for 3.5% to 5.5% of them. In total, the top ten clones hold approximately 5.3% of the sample. The sequenced sample was whole blood, obtained at baseline. These receptor sequences come from an adult who was a healthcare worker with PCR-confirmed SARS-CoV-2 infection or an uninfected control (not recorded which).

This clonotype showed up many times. The J gene is TRBJ2-7, the V gene TRBV7-2; D may correspond to TRBD1 or TRBD2 (6 bases each). Between the trimmed V and J ends, which lost 3 bases and 0 bases, there was a span of 12 bases. The CDR3 sequence is 15 residues long. Per germline, CDR1 SGHTA and CDR2 FQGNSA. CDR3 bases: TGTGCCAGCAGCTTGGAGGGGGTAAGCTCCTACGAGCAGTACTTC. Translation: CASSLEGVSSYEQYF.

This clonotype has only a few counts. The V call is TRBV12-3 or TRBV12-4, the J call TRBJ2-2; 9 positions agree with TRBD1. V lost 2 bases to trimming and J lost 2 bases; unmatched junction nucleotides: 0. The CDR3 is 15 residues long. The CDR3 bases are TGTGCCAGCAGTTTAACAGGGGGCAACACCGGGGAGCTGTTTTTT. Encoded protein: CASSLTGGNTGELFF.

This clonotype was detected many times. J is TRBJ1-6 and V is TRBV7-3; perhaps TRBD1 as D (6 bases). Trimming took off 5 bases at V and 9 bases at J, with 17 bases between the two ends. Germline V CDR1 and CDR2: SGHTA, FQGTGA. The length of the CDR3 is 15 residues. This CDR3 reads CASSPSGGLGSPLHF. In DNA, the CDR3 is TGTGCCAGCAGCCCGTCGGGGGGGCTGGGTTCACCCCTCCACTTT.

This clonotype was seen ten or more times. The junction shows a germline mismatch at one end, possibly a read error. This sequence joins TRBV6-5 and TRBJ1-6; D is perhaps TRBD1 (5 bases). The CDR3 sequence is 16 residues long. From germline, CDR1 is MNHEY and CDR2 SVGAGI. The CDR3 loop is CASRLKQASYNSPLHF. Here the CDR3 DNA reads TGTGCCAGCAGACTCAAACAGGCCTCCTATAATTCACCCCTCCATTTT.

The sample holds many counts of this clonotype. J is TRBJ2-3 and V is TRBV19; the D is unclear. The ends were cut back, 6 bases at V and 5 bases at J, with 9 bases in the middle. Germline V gene data show CDR1 as LNHDA and CDR2 as SQIVND (reference sequence). This CDR3 contains 12 residues. CDR3 sequence reads: CASRLSGDTQYF. DNA for the CDR3: TGTGCCAGTAGACTCTCCGGAGATACGCAGTATTTT.

The chain couples TRBV4-3 to TRBJ2-7, with D tentatively TRBD1 or TRBD2 (5 bases each). CDR3 length: 15 residues. V lost 0 bases and J lost 6, with 15 bases in between. Per germline, CDR1 LGHNA and CDR2 YSLEER. Written as DNA, the CDR3 is TGCGCCAGCAGCCAAGATCGTGCCAGGGCGGGCGAGCAGTACTTC. Translation: CASSQDRARAGEQYF.

This clonotype is termed medium-sized. The chain is built from TRBV2 and TRBJ1-6; 7 bases line up with TRBD1. The trim removed 3 bases at V and 3 bases at J, leaving 11 bases unmatched. CDR1 and CDR2 (germline): SNHLY, FYNNEI. The CDR3 runs to 18 residues. CDR3 sequence: CASSETGSATNYNSPLHF. The CDR3 DNA reads TGTGCCAGCAGTGAGACAGGGAGTGCCACAAACTATAATTCACCCCTCCACTTT.

Note on this clonotype: One base away lies a much larger clone, so this may be a sequencing read error. The gene calls are TRBV7-2 and TRBJ2-3; TRBD2 might be the D (5 bases). This CDR3 has 13 residues. Looked up from germline, CDR1 is SGHTA and CDR2 is FQGNSA. CDR3 sequence reads: CVSSSLRTEQLYF. The DNA for the CDR3 is TGTGTCAGCAGCTCGCTACGGACTGAACAGTTGTATTTT.

This clonotype was seen repeatedly, ten times or more. The chain joins TRBV20-1 to TRBJ2-1; TRBD2 agrees at 10 bases. Germline V gene lookup returns CDR1 DFQATT and CDR2 SNEGSKA (reference sequence). The V segment lost 4 bases and the J segment 1 base; nucleotides outside the gene matches: 1. This CDR3 is built from 14 residues. The CDR3 region is CSATTSGSYNEQFF. As DNA, the CDR3 is TGCAGTGCTACGACTAGCGGGTCCTACAATGAGCAGTTCTTC.

This clonotype appeared many times. V and J are TRBV11-3 and TRBJ1-3, with D unresolved. Trimming removed 5 bases at V and 4 bases at J, with 12 bases between. The CDR3 is 14 residues long. CDR1 and CDR2 (germline): SGHNT, YENEEA. The CDR3 region has the DNA TGTGCCAGCAGCCAAAGGACGGAGGGAAACACCATATATTTT. As protein: CASSQRTEGNTIYF.

This clonotype was found many times. This sequence joins TRBV5-6 and TRBJ1-1; D ambiguous. V lost 5 bases and J lost 1, with 6 bases in between. The CDR3 is 12 residues long. The germline V gene has CDR1 SGHDT and CDR2 YYEEEE. CDR3 residues: CASRRKNTEAFF. The CDR3 DNA reads TGTGCCAGCAGGAGGAAGAACACTGAAGCTTTCTTT. Drawing the rest from reference TRBV5-6 and TRBJ1-1, the complete variable domain is DAGVTQSPTHLIKTRGQQVTLRCSPKSGHDTVSWYQQALGQGPQFIFQYYEEEERQRGNFPDRFSGHQFPNYSSELNVNALLLGDSALYLCASRRKNTEAFFGQGTRLTVV.

This clonotype was seen repeatedly, ten times or more. This chain uses TRBV28 with TRBJ2-3; 7 bases agree with TRBD2. Germline V gives CDR1 MDHEN, CDR2 SYDVKM. Losses at the gene ends were 7 bases for V and 6 bases for J; bases not matched to a gene: 13. This CDR3 contains 15 residues. This CDR3 is CASTAERGAEDTQYF. Here the CDR3 DNA reads TGTGCCAGCACCGCTGAGCGGGGCGCGGAGGATACGCAGTATTTT.

This clonotype was picked up many times. The chain combines TRBV25-1 with TRBJ2-1; D uncertain. This CDR3 is 15 amino acids long. V lost 2 bases, J lost 9 bases, and 17 bases lay in between. Germline V gene sequence: CDR1 MGHDK, CDR2 SYGVNS. The chain's CDR3 is CASSEREKEASEQFF. The CDR3 DNA reads as TGTGCCAGCAGTGAACGTGAGAAAGAGGCAAGTGAGCAGTTCTTC.

This clonotype showed up just a few times. The V gene is TRBV25-1, the J gene TRBJ1-4, with a weak D call TRBD1 (5 bases). The CDR3 contains 15 residues. With 2 bases removed from V and 2 bases from J, the gap between germline ends came to 9 bases. The germline CDR1 and CDR2 sequences are MGHDK and SYGVNS. The CDR3 loop is CASSESAGTNEKLFF. CDR3 nucleotide sequence: TGTGCCAGCAGTGAAAGTGCAGGGACTAATGAAAAACTGTTTTTT.

The chain links TRBV7-9 to TRBJ2-1; 13 bases align to TRBD2. Trimming at V came to 4 bases and at J to 3 bases, leaving 3 bases not matched to a gene. Per the germline V gene, CDR1 is SEHNR and CDR2 is FQNEAQ (reference sequence). The CDR3 is 16 amino acids. The DNA of the CDR3 is TGTGCCAGCAGCTGGACTAGCGGGGGATACTACAATGAGCAGTTCTTC. Amino acid sequence: CASSWTSGGYYNEQFF.

There are many counts of this clonotype. This rearrangement joins TRBV12-5 to TRBJ1-5, with 9 nucleotides matching TRBD1. CDR1 is LGHNT and CDR2 is FRNRAP in the germline V gene. The CDR3 covers 15 residues. J gave up 3 bases and V 6 bases, and 6 bases lay outside the gene matches. The CDR3 region is CASGRGQGPNQPQHF. CDR3 bases: TGTGCTAGTGGCCGGGGACAGGGACCCAATCAGCCCCAGCATTTT.

This clonotype was found many times. The rearrangement joins TRBV7-2 to TRBJ2-7; D is possibly TRBD2 (5 bases). V was clipped by 5 bases and J by 6 bases, with 17 bases between them. The CDR3 consists of 14 residues. Looked up from germline, CDR1 is SGHTA and CDR2 is FQGNSA. The CDR3 spells CASSETDGVTEQYF. CDR3 nucleotides: TGTGCCAGCAGCGAGACGGACGGGGTAACCGAGCAGTACTTC.

This clonotype has at least ten counts. The chain couples TRBV5-4 to TRBJ2-7; weak D call: TRBD1 (5 bases). The CDR3 consists of 14 residues. From germline, CDR1 is SGHNT and CDR2 YYREEE (reference sequence). With 2 bases removed from V and 1 base from J, the gap between germline ends came to 10 bases. The DNA of the CDR3 is TGTGCCAGCAGCTTCCCTCAGGGATCCTACGAGCAGTACTTC. It encodes CASSFPQGSYEQYF.

This clonotype was counted ten times or more. This chain uses TRBV20-1 with TRBJ2-7; TRBD2 matches 10 bases. The CDR3 contains 12 residues. The V gene end was trimmed by 4 bases and the J gene end by 12 bases; junction bases not matched to a gene: 9. In germline, CDR1 is DFQATT, CDR2 SNEGSKA (reference sequence). The DNA for the CDR3 is TGCAGTGCTACCGCCCCTAGCGGGAGTGGGTACTTC. Its translation is CSATAPSGSGYF.

This clonotype was seen many times. The rearrangement joins TRBV4-1 to TRBJ1-5; D unresolved. Germline V CDR1 and CDR2: MGHRA, YSYEKL. The CDR3 is 13 residues long. Between the trimmed V and J ends, which lost 0 bases and 6 bases, there was a span of 6 bases. DNA of the CDR3: TGCGCCAGCAGCCAAGACAGGATTCAGCCCCAGCATTTT. Translation: CASSQDRIQPQHF.